This entry features one TCR beta chain sequence. No antigen is known for it. V dropped 2 bases and J dropped 1; count of bases not matched to a gene: 4. Germline V lookup: CDR1 MNHEY, CDR2 SVGAGI. CDR3 length: 15 amino acids. The table came from immunoSEQ multiplex PCR; TCRdb's copy has only in-frame clones and leaves some out. This sample has 250,000 to 300,000 clones; about 94% occur once, and the top ten carry 0.5% to 0.65%. This sample is part of a study of T cell responses to AZD1222 COVID-19 vaccine. Regarding the study as a whole: Across the whole spike, CD4 TCRs peaked at regions 160-218 and 743-854.

Second-dose intervals of approximately 4 or approximately 12 weeks were pooled. This TCR derives from an adult who received the AZD1222 COVID-19 vaccine. The specimen comprised peripheral blood, sampled 28 days after the second AZD1222 dose. This chain joins TRBV6-5 and TRBJ1-1; 7 nucleotides line up with TRBD1. In nucleotides, the CDR3 is TGTGCCAGCAGTTACATGGGACAGAGGAACACTGAAGCTTTCTTT. Translation gives CASSYMGQRNTEAFF.